A single T cell receptor beta chain is shown here with its context. The antigen is undetermined. The protocol was immunoSEQ multiplex PCR, while the TCRdb copy is restricted to in-frame clones and leaves out a portion. The table has 150,000 or so clones, more than 85% seen once. CDR1 is SGHTA, CDR2 FQGNSA, per germline. The CDR3 is 14 residues long. V shed 2 bases and J shed 1 base, with 8 bases lying between them. This entry belongs to a study of T cell responses to AZD1222 COVID-19 vaccine. Study-level points and caveats: It was only after the peak T cell response that any repertoires were sampled. After two AZD1222 doses, spike-specific TCR breadth and depth rose versus day 0. Unmutated regions of variants are reportedly targeted by nearly half of spike-specific TCRs. White British people made up most donors, females outnumbered males, and clonal diversity was possibly underestimated.

The chain recombines TRBV7-2 with TRBJ1-1; D gene ambiguous. This specimen was peripheral blood, taken on day 0 of AZD1222 vaccination. The source of this sequence is an adult in good health. CDR3 coding DNA: TGTGCCAGCAGCTTAAACGCAGGGAACACTGAAGCTTTCTTT. Protein product: CASSLNAGNTEAFF.